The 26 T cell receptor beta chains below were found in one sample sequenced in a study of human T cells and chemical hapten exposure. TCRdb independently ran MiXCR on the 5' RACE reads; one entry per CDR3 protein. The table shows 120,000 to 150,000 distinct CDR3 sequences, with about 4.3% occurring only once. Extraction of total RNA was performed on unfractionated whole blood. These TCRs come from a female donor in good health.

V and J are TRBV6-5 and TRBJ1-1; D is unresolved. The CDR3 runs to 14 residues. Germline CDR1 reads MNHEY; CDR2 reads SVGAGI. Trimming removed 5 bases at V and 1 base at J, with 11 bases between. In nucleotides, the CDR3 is TGTGCCAGCAGTAAAGACGGACGGAACACTGAAGCTTTCTTT. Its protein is CASSKDGRNTEAFF.

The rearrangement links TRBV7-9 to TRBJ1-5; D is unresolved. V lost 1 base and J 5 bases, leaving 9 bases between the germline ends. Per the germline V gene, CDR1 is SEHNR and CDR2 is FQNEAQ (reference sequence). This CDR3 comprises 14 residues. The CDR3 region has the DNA TGTGCCAGCAGCTTAGGTTGTGGGGATCAGCCCCAGCATTTT. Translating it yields CASSLGCGDQPQHF.

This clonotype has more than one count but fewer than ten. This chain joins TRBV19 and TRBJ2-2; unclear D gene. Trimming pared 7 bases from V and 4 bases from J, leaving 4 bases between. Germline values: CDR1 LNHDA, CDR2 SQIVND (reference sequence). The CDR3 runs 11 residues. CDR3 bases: TGTGCCAGTACCACCACCGGGGAGCTGTTTTTT. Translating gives CASTTTGELFF. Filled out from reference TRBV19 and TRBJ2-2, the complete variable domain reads DGGITQSPKYLFRKEGQNVTLSCEQNLNHDAMYWYRQDPGQGLRLIYYSQIVNDFQKGDIAEGYSVSREKKESFPLTVTSAQKNPTAFYLCASTTTGELFFGEGSRLTVL.

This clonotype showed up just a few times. CDR3 coding DNA: TGTGCCAGCAGCCAAGTTGCTGCTAGGGGGGCCTACAATGAGCAGTTCTTC. Translating gives CASSQVAARGAYNEQFF. V usage is TRBV4-2 and J usage is TRBJ2-1; perhaps D is TRBD1 or TRBD2 (6 bases each). Trimming cost V 1 base and J 2 bases, with 15 bases left between them. This CDR3 comprises 17 residues. Looked up from germline, CDR1 is LGHNA and CDR2 is YNFKEQ.

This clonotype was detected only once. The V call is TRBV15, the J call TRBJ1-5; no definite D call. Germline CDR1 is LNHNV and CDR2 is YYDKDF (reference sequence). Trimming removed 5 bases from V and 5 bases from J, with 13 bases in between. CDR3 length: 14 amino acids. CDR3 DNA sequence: TGTGCCACCAGCCAGCGGCGTCTCGATCAGCCCCAGCATTTT. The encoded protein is CATSQRRLDQPQHF. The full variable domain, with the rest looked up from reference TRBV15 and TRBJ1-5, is DAMVIQNPRYQVTQFGKPVTLSCSQTLNHNVMYWYQQKSSQAPKLLFHYYDKDFNNEADTPDNFQSRRPNTSFCFLDIRSPGLGDTAMYLCATSQRRLDQPQHFGDGTRLSIL.

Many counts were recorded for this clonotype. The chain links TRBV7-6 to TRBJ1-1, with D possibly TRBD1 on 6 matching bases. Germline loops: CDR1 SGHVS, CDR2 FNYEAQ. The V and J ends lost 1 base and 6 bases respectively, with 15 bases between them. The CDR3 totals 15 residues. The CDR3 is CASSLVLGASAEAFF. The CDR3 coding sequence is TGTGCCAGCAGCTTAGTGTTGGGGGCGAGCGCTGAAGCTTTCTTT.

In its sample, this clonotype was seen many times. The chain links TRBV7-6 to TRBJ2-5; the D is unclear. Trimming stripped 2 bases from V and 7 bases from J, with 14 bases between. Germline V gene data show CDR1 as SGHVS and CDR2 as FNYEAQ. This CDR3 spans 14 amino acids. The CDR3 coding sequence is TGTGCCAGCAGCTTATTTTATGGAGACGGGACCCAGTACTTC. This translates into CASSLFYGDGTQYF.

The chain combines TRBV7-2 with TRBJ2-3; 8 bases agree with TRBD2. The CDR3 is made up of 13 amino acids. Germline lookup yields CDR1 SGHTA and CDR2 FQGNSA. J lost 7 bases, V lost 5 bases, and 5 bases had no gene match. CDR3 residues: CASSRGGWYTQYF. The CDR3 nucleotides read TGTGCCAGCAGCCGGGGGGGCTGGTATACGCAGTATTTT.

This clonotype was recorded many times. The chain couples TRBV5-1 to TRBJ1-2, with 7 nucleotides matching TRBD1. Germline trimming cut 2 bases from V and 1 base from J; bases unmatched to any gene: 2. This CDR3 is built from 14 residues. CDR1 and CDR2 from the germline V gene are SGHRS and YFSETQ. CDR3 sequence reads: CASSLRQGNYGYTF. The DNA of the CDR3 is TGCGCCAGCAGCTTAAGACAGGGTAACTATGGCTACACCTTC.

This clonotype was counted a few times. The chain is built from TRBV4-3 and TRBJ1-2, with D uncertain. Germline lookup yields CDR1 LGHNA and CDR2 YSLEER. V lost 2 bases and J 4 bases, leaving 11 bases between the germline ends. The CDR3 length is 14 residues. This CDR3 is CASSQTGWTYGYTF. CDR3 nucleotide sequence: TGCGCCAGCAGCCAAACGGGCTGGACCTATGGCTACACCTTC.

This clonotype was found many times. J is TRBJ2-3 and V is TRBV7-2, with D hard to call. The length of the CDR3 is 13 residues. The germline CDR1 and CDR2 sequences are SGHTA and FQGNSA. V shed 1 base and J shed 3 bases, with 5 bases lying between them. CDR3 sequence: CASSLVGTDTQYF. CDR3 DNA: TGTGCCAGCAGCTTAGTTGGAACAGATACGCAGTATTTT.

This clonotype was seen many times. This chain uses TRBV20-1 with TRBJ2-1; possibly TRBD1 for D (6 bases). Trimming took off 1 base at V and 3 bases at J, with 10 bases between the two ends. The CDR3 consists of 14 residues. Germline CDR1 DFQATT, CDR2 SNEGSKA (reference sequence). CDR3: CSARVGGYYNEQFF. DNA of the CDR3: TGCAGTGCTAGAGTTGGGGGCTACTACAATGAGCAGTTCTTC.

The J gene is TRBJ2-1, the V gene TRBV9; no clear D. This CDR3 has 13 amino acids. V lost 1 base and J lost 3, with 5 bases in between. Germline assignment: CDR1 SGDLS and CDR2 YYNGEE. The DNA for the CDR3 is TGTGCCAGCAGCGTACTCTACTACAATGAGCAGTTCTTC. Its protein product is CASSVLYYNEQFF.

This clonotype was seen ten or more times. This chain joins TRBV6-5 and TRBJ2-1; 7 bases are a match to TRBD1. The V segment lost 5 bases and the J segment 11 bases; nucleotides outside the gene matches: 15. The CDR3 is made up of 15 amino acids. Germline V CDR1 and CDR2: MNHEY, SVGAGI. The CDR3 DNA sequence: TGTGCCAGCAGTGAACAGGGGCGCGGGCGTGTAAAGCAGTTCTTC. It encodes CASSEQGRGRVKQFF.

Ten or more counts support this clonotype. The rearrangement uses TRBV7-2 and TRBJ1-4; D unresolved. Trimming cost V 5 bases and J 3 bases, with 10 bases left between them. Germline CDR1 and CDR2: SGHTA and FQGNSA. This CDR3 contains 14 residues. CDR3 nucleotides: TGTGCCAGCAGCCTGGGAGGGCCTAATGAAAAACTGTTTTTT. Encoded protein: CASSLGGPNEKLFF.

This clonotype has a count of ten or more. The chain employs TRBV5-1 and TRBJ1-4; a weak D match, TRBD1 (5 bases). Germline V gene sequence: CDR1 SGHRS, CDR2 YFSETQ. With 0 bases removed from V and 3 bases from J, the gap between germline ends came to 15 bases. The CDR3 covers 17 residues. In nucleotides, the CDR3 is TGCGCCAGCAGCTTGGCCGGGACCCTTGAATCTAATGAAAAACTGTTTTTT. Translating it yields CASSLAGTLESNEKLFF.

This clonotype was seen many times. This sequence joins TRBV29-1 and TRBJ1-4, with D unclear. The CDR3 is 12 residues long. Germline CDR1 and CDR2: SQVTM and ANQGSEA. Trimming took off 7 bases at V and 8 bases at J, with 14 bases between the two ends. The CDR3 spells CSASPGEEKLFF. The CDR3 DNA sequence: TGCAGCGCGAGCCCGGGAGAAGAAAAACTGTTTTTT. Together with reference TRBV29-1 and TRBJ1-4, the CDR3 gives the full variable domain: SAVISQKPSRDICQRGTSLTIQCQVDSQVTMMFWYRQQPGQSLTLIATANQGSEATYESGFVIDKFPISRPNLTFSTLTVSNMSPEDSSIYLCSASPGEEKLFFGSGTQLSVL.

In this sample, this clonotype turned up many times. The CDR3 loop is CATSRAPVLPGNTIYF. The CDR3 nucleotides are TGTGCCACCAGCAGAGCCCCCGTGTTACCTGGAAACACCATATATTTT. V and J are TRBV15 and TRBJ1-3; no firm D call. CDR3 length: 16 residues. CDR1 and CDR2 from the germline V gene are LNHNV and YYDKDF (reference sequence). V shed 1 base and J shed 2 bases, with 12 bases lying between them.

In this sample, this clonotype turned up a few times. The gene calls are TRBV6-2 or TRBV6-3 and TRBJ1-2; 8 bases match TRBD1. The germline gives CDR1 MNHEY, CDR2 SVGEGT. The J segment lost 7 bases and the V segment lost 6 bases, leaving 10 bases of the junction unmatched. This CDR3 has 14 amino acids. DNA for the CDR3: TGTGCCAGCAGGCGCGGGACAGGTCTTGGTGGCTACACCTTC. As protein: CASRRGTGLGGYTF.

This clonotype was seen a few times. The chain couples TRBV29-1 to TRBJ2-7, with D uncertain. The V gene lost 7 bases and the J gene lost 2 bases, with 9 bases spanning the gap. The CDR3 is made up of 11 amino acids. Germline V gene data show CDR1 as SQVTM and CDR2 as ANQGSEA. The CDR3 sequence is CSAHRAYEQYF. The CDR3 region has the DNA TGCAGCGCCCACCGGGCCTACGAGCAGTACTTC.

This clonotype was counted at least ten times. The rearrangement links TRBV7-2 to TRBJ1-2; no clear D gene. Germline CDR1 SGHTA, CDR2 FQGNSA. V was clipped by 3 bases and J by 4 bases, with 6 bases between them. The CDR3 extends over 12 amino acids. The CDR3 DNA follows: TGTGCCAGCAGCTTGGACCCCTATGGCTACACCTTC. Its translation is CASSLDPYGYTF.

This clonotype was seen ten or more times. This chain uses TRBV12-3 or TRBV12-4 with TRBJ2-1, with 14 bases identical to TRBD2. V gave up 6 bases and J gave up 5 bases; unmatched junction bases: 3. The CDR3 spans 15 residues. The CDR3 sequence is CASREGLAGDNEQFF. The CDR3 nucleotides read TGTGCCAGCAGGGAGGGACTAGCGGGGGACAATGAGCAGTTCTTC.

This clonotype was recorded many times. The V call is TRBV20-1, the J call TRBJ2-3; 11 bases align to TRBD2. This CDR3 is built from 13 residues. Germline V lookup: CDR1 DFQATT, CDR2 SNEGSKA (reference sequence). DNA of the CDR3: TGCGGAGTAGCGGGGGGGCGATCAGATACGCAGTATTTT. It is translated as CGVAGGRSDTQYF.

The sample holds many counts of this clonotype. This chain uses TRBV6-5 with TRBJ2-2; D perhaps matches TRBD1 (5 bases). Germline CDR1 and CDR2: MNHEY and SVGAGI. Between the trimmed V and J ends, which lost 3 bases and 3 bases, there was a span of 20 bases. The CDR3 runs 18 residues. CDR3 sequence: CASSYSSQGFRYTGELFF. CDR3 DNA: TGTGCCAGCAGTTATTCGAGTCAGGGATTTCGGTACACCGGGGAGCTGTTTTTT.

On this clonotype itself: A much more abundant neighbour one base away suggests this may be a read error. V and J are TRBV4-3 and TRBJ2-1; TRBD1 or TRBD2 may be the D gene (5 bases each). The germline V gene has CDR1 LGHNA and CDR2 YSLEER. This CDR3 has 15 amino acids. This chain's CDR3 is CANSQEDGGYNEQFF. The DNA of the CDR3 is TGCGCCAACAGCCAAGAGGATGGGGGATACAATGAGCAGTTCTTC.

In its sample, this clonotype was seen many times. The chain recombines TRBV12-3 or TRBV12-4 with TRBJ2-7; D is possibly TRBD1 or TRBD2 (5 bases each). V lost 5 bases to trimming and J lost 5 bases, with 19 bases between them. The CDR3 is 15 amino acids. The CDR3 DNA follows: TGTGCCAGCAGTCTGGGACCTTATAACGTCGACGAGCAGTACTTC. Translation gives CASSLGPYNVDEQYF.